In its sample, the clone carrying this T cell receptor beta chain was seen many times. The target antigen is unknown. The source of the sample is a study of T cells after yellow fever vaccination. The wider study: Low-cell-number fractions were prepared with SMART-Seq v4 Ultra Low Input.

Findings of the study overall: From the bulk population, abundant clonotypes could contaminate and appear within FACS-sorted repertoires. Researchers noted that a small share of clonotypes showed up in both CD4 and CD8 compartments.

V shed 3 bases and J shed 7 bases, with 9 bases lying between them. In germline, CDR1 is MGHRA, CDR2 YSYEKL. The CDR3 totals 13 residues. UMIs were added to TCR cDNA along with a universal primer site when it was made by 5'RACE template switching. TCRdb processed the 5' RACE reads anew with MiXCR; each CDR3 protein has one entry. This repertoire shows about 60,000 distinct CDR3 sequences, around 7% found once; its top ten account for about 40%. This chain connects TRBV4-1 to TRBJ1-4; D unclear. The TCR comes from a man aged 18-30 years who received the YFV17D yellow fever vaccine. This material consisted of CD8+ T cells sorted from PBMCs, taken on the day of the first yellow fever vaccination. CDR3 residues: CASSQSYSEKLFF. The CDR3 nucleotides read TGCGCCAGCAGCCAGTCATACAGTGAAAAACTGTTTTTT.